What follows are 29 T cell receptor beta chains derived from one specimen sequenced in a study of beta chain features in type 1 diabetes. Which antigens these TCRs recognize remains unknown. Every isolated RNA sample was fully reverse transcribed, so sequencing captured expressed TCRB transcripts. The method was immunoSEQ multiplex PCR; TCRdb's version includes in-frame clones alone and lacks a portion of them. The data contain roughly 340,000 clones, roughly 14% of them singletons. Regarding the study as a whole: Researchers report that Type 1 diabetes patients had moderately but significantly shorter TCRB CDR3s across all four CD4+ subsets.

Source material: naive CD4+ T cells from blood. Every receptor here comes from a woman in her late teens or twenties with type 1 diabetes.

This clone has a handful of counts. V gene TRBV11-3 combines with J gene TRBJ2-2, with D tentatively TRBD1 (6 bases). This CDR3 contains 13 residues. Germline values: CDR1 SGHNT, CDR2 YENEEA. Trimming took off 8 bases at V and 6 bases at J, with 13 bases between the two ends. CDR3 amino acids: CASGEQGAGELFF. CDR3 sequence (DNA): TGTGCCAGCGGGGAACAGGGTGCCGGGGAGCTGTTTTTT.

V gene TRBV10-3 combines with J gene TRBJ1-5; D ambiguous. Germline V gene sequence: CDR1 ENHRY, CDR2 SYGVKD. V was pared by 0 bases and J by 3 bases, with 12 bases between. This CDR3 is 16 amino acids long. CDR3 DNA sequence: TGTGCCATCAGTGAGTCCCCTCCTAATTTCAATCAGCCCCAGCATTTT. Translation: CAISESPPNFNQPQHF.

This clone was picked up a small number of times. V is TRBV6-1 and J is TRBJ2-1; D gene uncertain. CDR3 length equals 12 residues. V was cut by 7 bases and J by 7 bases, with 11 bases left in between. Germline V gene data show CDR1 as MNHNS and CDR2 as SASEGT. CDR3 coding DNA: TGTGCCAGCACCTCAGTATGGAATGAGCAGTTCTTC. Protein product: CASTSVWNEQFF.

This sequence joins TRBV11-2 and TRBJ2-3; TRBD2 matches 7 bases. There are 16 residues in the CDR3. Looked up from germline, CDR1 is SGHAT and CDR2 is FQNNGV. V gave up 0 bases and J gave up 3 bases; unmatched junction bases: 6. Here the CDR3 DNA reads TGTGCCAGCAGCTTAGAACCTAGCGGAGCGACAGATACGCAGTATTTT. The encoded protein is CASSLEPSGATDTQYF.

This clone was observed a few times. Here the CDR3 reads CASSLKTVSSYNEQFF. The CDR3, as DNA: TGTGCCAGCAGCTTGAAGACAGTTAGCTCCTACAATGAGCAGTTCTTC. The genes are TRBV5-6 and TRBJ2-1; D perhaps matches TRBD1 (5 bases). This CDR3 has 16 residues. Germline V gives CDR1 SGHDT, CDR2 YYEEEE. Trimming cost V 1 base and J 0 bases, with 11 bases left between them.

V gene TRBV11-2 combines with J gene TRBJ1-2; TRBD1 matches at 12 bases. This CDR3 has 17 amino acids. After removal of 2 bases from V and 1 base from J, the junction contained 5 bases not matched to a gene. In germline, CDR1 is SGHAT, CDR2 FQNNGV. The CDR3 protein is CASSLSGTGGINYGYTF. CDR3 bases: TGTGCCAGCAGCTTATCCGGGACAGGGGGCATTAACTATGGCTACACCTTC.

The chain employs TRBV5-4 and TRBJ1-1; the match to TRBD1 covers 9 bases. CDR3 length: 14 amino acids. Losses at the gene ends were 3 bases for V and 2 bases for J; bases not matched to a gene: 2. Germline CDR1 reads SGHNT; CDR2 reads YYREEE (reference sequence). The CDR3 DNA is TGTGCCAGCAGCTGGGGACAGGGAAACACTGAAGCTTTCTTT. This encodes CASSWGQGNTEAFF.

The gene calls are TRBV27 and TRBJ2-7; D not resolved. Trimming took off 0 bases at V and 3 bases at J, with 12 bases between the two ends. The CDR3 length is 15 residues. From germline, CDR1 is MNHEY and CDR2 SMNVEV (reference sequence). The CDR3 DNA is TGTGCCAGCAGTTTATCTAAAGTTTTCAGCTACGAGCAGTACTTC. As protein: CASSLSKVFSYEQYF.

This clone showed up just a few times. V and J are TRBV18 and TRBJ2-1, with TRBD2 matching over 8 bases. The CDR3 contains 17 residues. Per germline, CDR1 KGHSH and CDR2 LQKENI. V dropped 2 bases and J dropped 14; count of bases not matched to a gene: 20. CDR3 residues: CASSPSKLAESHNYEFF. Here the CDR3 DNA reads TGTGCCAGCTCACCAAGTAAACTAGCGGAGTCCCACAACTACGAGTTCTTC.

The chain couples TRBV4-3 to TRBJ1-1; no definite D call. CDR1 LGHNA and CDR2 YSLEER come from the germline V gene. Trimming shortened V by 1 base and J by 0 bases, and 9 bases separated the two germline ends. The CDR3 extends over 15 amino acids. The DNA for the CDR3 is TGCGCCAGCAGCCAAGCCCTAACAGTGAACACTGAAGCTTTCTTT. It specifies CASSQALTVNTEAFF.

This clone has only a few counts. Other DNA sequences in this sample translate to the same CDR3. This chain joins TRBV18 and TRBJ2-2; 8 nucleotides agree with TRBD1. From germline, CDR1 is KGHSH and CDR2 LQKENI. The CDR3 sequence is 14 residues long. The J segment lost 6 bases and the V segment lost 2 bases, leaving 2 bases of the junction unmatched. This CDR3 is CASSPGQGAGELFF. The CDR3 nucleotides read TGTGCCAGCTCACCAGGACAGGGAGCCGGGGAGCTGTTTTTT. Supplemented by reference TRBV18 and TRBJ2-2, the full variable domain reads NAGVMQNPRHLVRRRGQEARLRCSPMKGHSHVYWYRQLPEEGLKFMVYLQKENIIDESGMPKERFSAEFPKEGPSILRIQQVVRGDSAAYFCASSPGQGAGELFFGEGSRLTVL.

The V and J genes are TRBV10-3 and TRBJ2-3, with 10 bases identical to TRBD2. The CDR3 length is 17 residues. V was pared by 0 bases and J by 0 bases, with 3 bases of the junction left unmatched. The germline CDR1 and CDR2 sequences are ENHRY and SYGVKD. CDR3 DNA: TGTGCCATCAGTGAGTCGACTAGCGGGCGCAGCACAGATACGCAGTATTTT. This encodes CAISESTSGRSTDTQYF.

The CDR3 is CASSSHPTGELFF. CDR3 DNA sequence: TGTGCCAGCAGTTCACACCCCACCGGGGAGCTGTTTTTT. This rearrangement joins TRBV14 to TRBJ2-2, with D unclear. V dropped 6 bases and J dropped 4 bases, with 9 bases sitting between them. The CDR3 runs to 13 residues. Germline values: CDR1 SGHDN, CDR2 FVKESK. Looking up the rest from reference TRBV14 and TRBJ2-2 gives the full variable domain: EAGVTQFPSHSVIEKGQTVTLRCDPISGHDNLYWYRRVMGKEIKFLLHFVKESKQDESGMPNNRFLAERTGGTYSTLKVQPAELEDSGVYFCASSSHPTGELFFGEGSRLTVL.

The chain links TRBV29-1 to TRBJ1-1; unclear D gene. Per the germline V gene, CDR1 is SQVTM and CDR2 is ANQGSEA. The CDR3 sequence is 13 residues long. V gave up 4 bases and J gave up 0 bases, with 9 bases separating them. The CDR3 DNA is TGCAGCGTTGTGAGGACTTTGAACACTGAAGCTTTCTTT. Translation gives CSVVRTLNTEAFF.

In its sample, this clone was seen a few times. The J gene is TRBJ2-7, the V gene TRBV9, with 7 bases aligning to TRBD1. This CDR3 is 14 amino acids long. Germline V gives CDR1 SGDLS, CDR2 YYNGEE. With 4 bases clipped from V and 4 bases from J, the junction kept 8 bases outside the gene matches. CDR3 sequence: CASSPSTGTYEQYF. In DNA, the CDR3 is TGTGCCAGCAGCCCTTCGACAGGGACGTACGAGCAGTACTTC.

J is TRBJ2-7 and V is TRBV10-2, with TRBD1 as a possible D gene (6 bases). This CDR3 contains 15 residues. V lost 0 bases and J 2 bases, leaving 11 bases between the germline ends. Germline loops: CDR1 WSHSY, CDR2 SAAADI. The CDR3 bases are TGCGCCAGCAGTGAGTCGAAGACAGGCACCTACGAGCAGTACGTC. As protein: CASSESKTGTYEQYV.

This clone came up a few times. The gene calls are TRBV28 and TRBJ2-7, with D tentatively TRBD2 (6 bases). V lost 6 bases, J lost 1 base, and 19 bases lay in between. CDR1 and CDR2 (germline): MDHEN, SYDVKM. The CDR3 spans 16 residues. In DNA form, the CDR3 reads TGTGCCAGCAGGCGGCCCGGCGGGGAGAGGTCCTACGAGCAGTACTTC. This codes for CASRRPGGERSYEQYF.

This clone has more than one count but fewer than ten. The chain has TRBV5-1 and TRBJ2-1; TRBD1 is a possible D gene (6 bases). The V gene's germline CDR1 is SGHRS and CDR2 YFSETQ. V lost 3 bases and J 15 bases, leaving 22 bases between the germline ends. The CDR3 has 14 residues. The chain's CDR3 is CASSWGPLNRGRFF. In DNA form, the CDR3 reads TGCGCCAGCAGCTGGGGGCCCCTAAACCGTGGTCGGTTCTTC.

The CDR3 sequence is CSVSTSGKETQYF. The CDR3 nucleotides are TGCAGCGTTTCCACTAGCGGGAAAGAGACCCAGTACTTC. The chain couples TRBV29-1 to TRBJ2-5, with 10 bases aligning to TRBD2. The CDR3 is 13 amino acids. Germline CDR1 reads SQVTM; CDR2 reads ANQGSEA. V shed 5 bases and J 3 bases; nucleotides not matched to a gene: 3.

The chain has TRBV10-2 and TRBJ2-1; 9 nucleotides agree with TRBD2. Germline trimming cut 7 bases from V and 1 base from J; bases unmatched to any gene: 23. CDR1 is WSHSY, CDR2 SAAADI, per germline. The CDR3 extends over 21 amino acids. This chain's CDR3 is CASTSRGLSGSRLTSYNEQFF. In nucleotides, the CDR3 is TGCGCCAGCACCTCGAGGGGCCTTAGCGGGAGCAGGCTTACTTCCTACAATGAGCAGTTCTTC.

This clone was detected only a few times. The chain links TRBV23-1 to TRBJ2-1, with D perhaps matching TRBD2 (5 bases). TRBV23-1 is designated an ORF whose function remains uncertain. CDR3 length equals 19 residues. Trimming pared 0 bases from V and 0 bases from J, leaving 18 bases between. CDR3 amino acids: CASSQSAPLGKNSYNEQFF. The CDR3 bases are TGCGCCAGCAGTCAATCGGCCCCCCTCGGGAAGAACTCCTACAATGAGCAGTTCTTC.

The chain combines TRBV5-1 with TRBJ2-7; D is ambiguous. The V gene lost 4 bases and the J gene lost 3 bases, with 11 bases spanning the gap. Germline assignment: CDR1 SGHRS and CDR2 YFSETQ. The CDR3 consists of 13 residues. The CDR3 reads CASSLPGNYEQYF. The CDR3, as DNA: TGCGCCAGCAGCCTGCCGGGTAACTACGAGCAGTACTTC.

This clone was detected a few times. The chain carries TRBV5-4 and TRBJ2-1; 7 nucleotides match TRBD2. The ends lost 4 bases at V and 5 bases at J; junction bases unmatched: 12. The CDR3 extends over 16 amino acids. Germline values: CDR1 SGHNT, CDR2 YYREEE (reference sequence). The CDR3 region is CASSSRAASGDNEQFF. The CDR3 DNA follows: TGTGCCAGCAGCAGCCGGGCCGCTAGCGGAGACAATGAGCAGTTCTTC.

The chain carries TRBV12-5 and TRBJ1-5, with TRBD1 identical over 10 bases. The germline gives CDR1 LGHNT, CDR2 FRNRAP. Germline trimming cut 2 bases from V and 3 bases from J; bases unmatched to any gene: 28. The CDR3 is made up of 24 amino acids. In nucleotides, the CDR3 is TGTGCTAGTGGTTTGCGGTTACGATCCCCTCTGACAGGGGGCTTCGGGTTGGACAATCAGCCCCAGCATTTT. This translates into CASGLRLRSPLTGGFGLDNQPQHF. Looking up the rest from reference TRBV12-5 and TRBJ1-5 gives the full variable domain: DARVTQTPRHKVTEMGQEVTMRCQPILGHNTVFWYRQTMMQGLELLAYFRNRAPLDDSGMPKDRFSAEMPDATLATLKIQPSEPRDSAVYFCASGLRLRSPLTGGFGLDNQPQHFGDGTRLSIL.

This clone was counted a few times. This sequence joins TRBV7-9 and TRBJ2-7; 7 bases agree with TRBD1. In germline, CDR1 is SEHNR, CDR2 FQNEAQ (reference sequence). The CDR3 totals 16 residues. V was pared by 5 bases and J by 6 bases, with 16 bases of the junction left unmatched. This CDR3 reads CASSPDRESRKFEQYV. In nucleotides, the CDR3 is TGTGCCAGCAGCCCTGACAGGGAAAGCAGAAAGTTCGAGCAGTACGTC.

The CDR3 DNA reads TGTGCCAGCAGAACGACTTCCAGGGGGATTATCAACTATGGCTACACCTTC. Its translation is CASRTTSRGIINYGYTF. The rearrangement uses TRBV27 and TRBJ1-2; 7 bases are shared with TRBD1. The junction had 15 bases not matched to a gene; V was cut back by 6 bases and J by 2 bases. Germline values: CDR1 MNHEY, CDR2 SMNVEV (reference sequence). The CDR3 has 17 amino acids.

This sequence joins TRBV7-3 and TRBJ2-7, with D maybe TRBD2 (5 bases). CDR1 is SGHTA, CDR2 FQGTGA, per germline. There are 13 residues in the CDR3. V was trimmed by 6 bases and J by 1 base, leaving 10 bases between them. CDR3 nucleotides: TGTGCCAGCAGACCCACGGGGTCCTACGAGCAGTACTTC. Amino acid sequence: CASRPTGSYEQYF. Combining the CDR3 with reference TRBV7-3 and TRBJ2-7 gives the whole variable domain GAGVSQTPSNKVTEKGKYVELRCDPISGHTALYWYRQSLGQGPEFLIYFQGTGAADDSGLPNDRFFAVRPEGSVSTLKIQRTERGDSAVYLCASRPTGSYEQYFGPGTRLTVT.

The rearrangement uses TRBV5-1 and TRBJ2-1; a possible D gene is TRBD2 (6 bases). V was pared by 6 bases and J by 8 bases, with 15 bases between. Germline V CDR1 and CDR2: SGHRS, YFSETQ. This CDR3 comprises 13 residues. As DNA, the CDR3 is TGCGCCAGCATGTGGGACTCTGGCGATGAGCAGTTCTTC. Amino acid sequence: CASMWDSGDEQFF.

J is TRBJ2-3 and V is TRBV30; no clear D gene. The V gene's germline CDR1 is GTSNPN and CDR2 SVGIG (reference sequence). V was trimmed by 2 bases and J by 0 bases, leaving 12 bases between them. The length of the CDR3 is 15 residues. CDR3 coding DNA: TGTGCCTGGAGTCGTTCTCTCTCTAGCACAGATACGCAGTATTTT. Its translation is CAWSRSLSSTDTQYF.